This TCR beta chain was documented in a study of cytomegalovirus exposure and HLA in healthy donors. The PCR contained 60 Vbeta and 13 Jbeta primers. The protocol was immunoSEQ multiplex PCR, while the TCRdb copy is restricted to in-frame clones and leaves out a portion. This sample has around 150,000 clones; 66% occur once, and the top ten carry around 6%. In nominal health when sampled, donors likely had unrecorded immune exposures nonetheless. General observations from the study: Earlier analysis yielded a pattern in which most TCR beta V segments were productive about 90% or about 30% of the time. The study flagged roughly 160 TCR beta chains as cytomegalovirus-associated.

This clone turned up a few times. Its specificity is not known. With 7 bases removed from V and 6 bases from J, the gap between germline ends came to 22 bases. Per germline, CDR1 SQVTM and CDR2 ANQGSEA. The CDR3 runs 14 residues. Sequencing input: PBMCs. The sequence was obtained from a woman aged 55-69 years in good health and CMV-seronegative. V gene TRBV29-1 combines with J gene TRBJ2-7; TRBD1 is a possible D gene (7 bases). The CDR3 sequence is CSAGAGGILGEQYF. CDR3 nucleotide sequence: TGCAGCGCCGGAGCAGGGGGGATCCTGGGCGAGCAGTACTTC.